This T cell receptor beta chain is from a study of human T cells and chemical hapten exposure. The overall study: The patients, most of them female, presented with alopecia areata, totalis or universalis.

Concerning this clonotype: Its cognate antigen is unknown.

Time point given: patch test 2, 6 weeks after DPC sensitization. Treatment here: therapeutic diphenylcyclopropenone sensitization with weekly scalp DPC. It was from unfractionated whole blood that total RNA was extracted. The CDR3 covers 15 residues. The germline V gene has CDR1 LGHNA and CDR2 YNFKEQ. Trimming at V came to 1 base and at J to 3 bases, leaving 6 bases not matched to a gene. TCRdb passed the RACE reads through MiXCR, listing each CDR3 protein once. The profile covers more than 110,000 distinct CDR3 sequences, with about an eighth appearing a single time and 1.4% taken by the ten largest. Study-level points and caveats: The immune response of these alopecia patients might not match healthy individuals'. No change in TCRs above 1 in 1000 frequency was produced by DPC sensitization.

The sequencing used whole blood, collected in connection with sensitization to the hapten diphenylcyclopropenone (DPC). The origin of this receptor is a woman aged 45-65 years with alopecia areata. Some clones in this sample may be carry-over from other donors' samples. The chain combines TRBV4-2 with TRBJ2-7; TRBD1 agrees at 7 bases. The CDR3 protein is CASSQAWDRIYEQYF. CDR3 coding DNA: TGTGCCAGCAGCCAAGCCTGGGACAGAATCTACGAGCAGTACTTC.